These 21 T cell receptor beta chains were all obtained from the same sample, sequenced in a study of CD8+CD57+ T cells in acquired aplastic anemia. Investigators profiled TCR beta VDJ and CDR3 from genomic DNA template. TCRdb re-derived calls from the reads in MiXCR, one entry per CDR3 protein. The sample records under 250,000 distinct CDR3 sequences, around half being singletons. Individuals selected for sequencing had exhibited CD8+CD57+ cell expansion on flow cytometry. The material sequenced was sorted CD4+, CD8+, or CD8+CD57+ T cells (not recorded which) from PBMCs. These receptors were collected from a human donor with aplastic anemia.

This clonotype has more than one count but fewer than ten. The rearrangement joins TRBV7-8 to TRBJ1-1, with a tentative D call TRBD1 (6 bases). CDR1 SGHVS and CDR2 FQNEAQ come from the germline V gene. This CDR3 spans 14 amino acids. Trimming pared 5 bases from V and 4 bases from J, leaving 14 bases between. CDR3 amino acids: CASSPGQRGTEAFF. CDR3 nucleotides: TGTGCCAGCAGCCCGGGACAAAGGGGCACTGAAGCTTTCTTT.

This clonotype was seen ten or more times. The chain joins TRBV6-5 to TRBJ2-7; D perhaps matches TRBD1 (6 bases). The V gene's germline CDR1 is MNHEY and CDR2 SVGAGI. With 5 bases removed from V and 5 bases from J, the gap between germline ends came to 7 bases. The CDR3 loop spans 11 amino acids. The CDR3 loop reads CASSTGNEQYF. The CDR3 region has the DNA TGTGCCAGCAGTACAGGGAACGAGCAGTACTTC.

This clonotype has at least ten counts. J is TRBJ2-1 and V is TRBV13; 10 bases line up with TRBD2. The CDR3 consists of 16 residues. J gave up 4 bases and V 5 bases, and 8 bases lay outside the gene matches. CDR1 is PRHDT, CDR2 FYEKMQ, per germline (reference sequence). CDR3 protein: CASSISGGGTYNEQFF. CDR3 nucleotides: TGTGCCAGCAGCATAAGCGGGGGGGGAACGTACAATGAGCAGTTCTTC.

The J gene is TRBJ1-2, the V gene TRBV2; D is possibly TRBD1 (6 bases). Germline V gene data show CDR1 as SNHLY and CDR2 as FYNNEI. The V gene lost 2 bases and the J gene lost 8 bases, with 18 bases spanning the gap. The CDR3 runs to 15 residues. The CDR3 sequence: CASSEISGGAHGYTF. CDR3 nucleotide sequence: TGTGCCAGCAGTGAAATTAGCGGGGGGGCCCACGGCTACACCTTC.

The gene calls are TRBV7-2 and TRBJ1-6; perhaps TRBD1 as D (5 bases). Germline V gene sequence: CDR1 SGHTA, CDR2 FQGNSA. V lost 4 bases and J 7 bases, leaving 14 bases between the germline ends. This CDR3 has 15 amino acids. The CDR3 DNA reads TGTGCCAGCAGCTCACTACAGGTGTCAAATTCACCCCTCCACTTT. Residues: CASSSLQVSNSPLHF.

This clonotype was seen many times. The chain employs TRBV15 and TRBJ2-7, with no clear D. The CDR3 runs 13 residues. V shed 0 bases and J shed 4 bases, with 7 bases lying between them. CDR1 and CDR2 (germline): LNHNV, YYDKDF (reference sequence). This chain's CDR3 is CATSRESPYEQYF. CDR3 DNA sequence: TGTGCCACCAGCAGAGAGTCTCCTTACGAGCAGTACTTC.

To note about this clonotype: A much bigger clone sits one base away, suggesting this may be a read error. The rearrangement uses TRBV7-3 and TRBJ1-1; the match to TRBD1 covers 12 bases. CDR1 is SGHTA, CDR2 FQGTGA, per germline. Trimming removed 4 bases from V and 10 bases from J; junction bases left unmatched: 7. The CDR3 loop spans 14 amino acids. CDR3 nucleotide sequence: TGTGCCAGCAGCTGGGGACAGGGGGCCTCCGCAGCTTTCTTT. Translating it yields CASSWGQGASAAFF.

The CDR3 region is CASSLGGGTTFEQYF. The DNA of the CDR3 is TGTGCCAGCAGCTTAGGGGGGGGCACCACCTTCGAGCAGTACTTC. The rearrangement joins TRBV4-2 to TRBJ2-7; a possible D gene is TRBD2 (7 bases). Germline CDR1 reads LGHNA; CDR2 reads YNFKEQ. This CDR3 region has 15 residues. V lost 5 bases and J lost 6, with 20 bases in between.

The chain employs TRBV29-1 and TRBJ2-7; D unclear. The CDR3 is made up of 13 amino acids. The V gene lost 5 bases and the J gene lost 0 bases, with 11 bases spanning the gap. The germline V gene encodes CDR1 SQVTM and CDR2 ANQGSEA. The CDR3 loop reads CSVKDQTSYEQYF. The DNA of the CDR3 is TGCAGCGTTAAGGACCAGACCTCCTACGAGCAGTACTTC.

V usage is TRBV2 and J usage is TRBJ2-6; no reliable D call. Germline lookup yields CDR1 SNHLY and CDR2 FYNNEI. V lost 3 bases, J lost 9 bases, and 18 bases lay in between. This CDR3 is built from 16 residues. CDR3 in amino acids: CASSDHSDTLDNVLTF. The DNA of the CDR3 is TGTGCCAGCAGTGATCACAGTGATACTCTGGACAACGTCCTGACTTTC.

CDR3 nucleotide sequence: TGTGCCAGCTACCGTCACACTGAAGCTTTCTTT. Translation: CASYRHTEAFF. The V gene is TRBV2, the J gene TRBJ1-1; D gene ambiguous. V was clipped by 8 bases and J by 3 bases, with 7 bases between them. There are 11 residues in the CDR3. Germline CDR1 SNHLY, CDR2 FYNNEI.

The sample holds many counts of this clonotype. J is TRBJ2-7 and V is TRBV7-9; D gene ambiguous. V lost 1 base and J lost 2, with 3 bases in between. The CDR3 length is 12 residues. Germline V CDR1 and CDR2: SEHNR, FQNEAQ (reference sequence). In DNA form, the CDR3 reads TGTGCCAGCAGCTTAGTGACCTACGAGCAGTACTTC. Protein: CASSLVTYEQYF.

The rearrangement uses TRBV19 and TRBJ1-2, with a possible D match to TRBD1 (5 bases). The germline V gene encodes CDR1 LNHDA and CDR2 SQIVND (reference sequence). V was pared by 3 bases and J by 4 bases, with 15 bases between. This CDR3 contains 15 residues. The CDR3 nucleotides read TGTGCCAGTAGTATGGAGACAGAAAGATTCTATGGCTACACCTTC. Amino acids: CASSMETERFYGYTF.

This sequence joins TRBV9 and TRBJ1-1; a weak D match, TRBD1 (5 bases). Trimming cost V 9 bases and J 4 bases, with 16 bases left between them. The germline V gene has CDR1 SGDLS and CDR2 YYNGEE. This CDR3 contains 13 residues. CDR3 in DNA: TGTGCCATCAGTGGCACAAGGGGCACTGAAGCTTTCTTT. Translated: CAISGTRGTEAFF.

This chain joins TRBV24-1 and TRBJ2-3; 8 bases align to TRBD2. V dropped 8 bases and J dropped 4; count of bases not matched to a gene: 7. From germline, CDR1 is KGHDR and CDR2 SFDVKD. The CDR3 is made up of 14 amino acids. The CDR3 DNA sequence: TGTGCCACCATGGCAGCGGGAGAATCAGATACGCAGTATTTT. Protein: CATMAAGESDTQYF.

This clonotype has a handful of counts. CDR3 region: CASSYSTSPGQHEQYF. DNA of the CDR3: TGTGCCAGCAGTTACTCGACATCACCGGGGCAGCACGAGCAGTACTTC. The chain couples TRBV6-2 or TRBV6-3 to TRBJ2-7; TRBD1 or TRBD2 may be the D gene (5 bases each). CDR3 size: 16 residues. Germline V gene sequence: CDR1 MNHEY, CDR2 SVGEGT. V was shortened by 0 bases and J by 5 bases, with 17 bases between the two germline ends.

The rearrangement links TRBV15 to TRBJ2-2, with TRBD2 matching 9 bases. This CDR3 region has 16 residues. The germline V gene encodes CDR1 LNHNV and CDR2 YYDKDF (reference sequence). J lost 7 bases, V lost 8 bases, and 14 bases had no gene match. CDR3 amino acids: CATSPEASGVGGELFF. In DNA form, the CDR3 reads TGTGCCACCTCACCCGAGGCTAGCGGGGTGGGCGGGGAGCTGTTTTTT.

The chain recombines TRBV6-6 with TRBJ2-1; weak D call: TRBD1 (6 bases). Germline-derived CDR1 and CDR2 are MNHNY and SVGAGI (reference sequence). There are 15 residues in the CDR3. Trimming shortened V by 8 bases and J by 4 bases, and 18 bases separated the two germline ends. CDR3 sequence (DNA): TGTGCCAGCTCACCAGAGGGGACAAATTACAATGAGCAGTTCTTC. Protein sequence: CASSPEGTNYNEQFF.

In the case of this clonotype: Being one base from a much bigger clone, this may be a read error. V gene TRBV10-3 combines with J gene TRBJ2-7, with D perhaps matching TRBD1 (6 bases). This CDR3 region has 12 residues. Germline V CDR1 and CDR2: ENHRY, SYGVKD. The CDR3 DNA sequence: TGTGCCATCAGTGAGCCAGGGGACGAGCGGTACTTC. Amino acids: CAISEPGDERYF.

This sequence joins TRBV19 and TRBJ2-1; D might be TRBD1 (5 bases). The J call may be faulty, since TRBJ2-5 better matches the DNA end. The CDR3 extends over 14 amino acids. From germline, CDR1 is LNHDA and CDR2 SQIVND (reference sequence). This CDR3 is CASSIGQGWETQYF. The CDR3 nucleotides read TGTGCCAGTAGTATCGGGCAGGGCTGGGAGACCCAGTACTTC.

Comment on this clonotype: Given the absence of the conserved phenylalanine or tryptophan at the CDR3 end, a read error is likely. No DNA is shown, since the ends of the CDR3 on it are uncertain; the CDR3 is the one TCRdb lists. The rearrangement links TRBV24-1 to TRBJ1-1; the DNA was not used to check the table's D call, TRBD1. CDR1 is KGHDR and CDR2 is SFDVKD in the germline V gene. Ends included, the CDR3 has 12 residues. This CDR3 reads CATSDEDREPFT.